This record concerns one T cell receptor beta chain sequence. Original methodology: For nucleated cells, counts were estimated from reference gene primer amplification. Method: immunoSEQ multiplex PCR; TCRdb's copy keeps in-frame clones and lacks some. V and J calls and clone size come straight from that table; D and trimming were deduced from the DNA. This sample has more than 150,000 clones, with 80% to 90% found just once. This sample stems from a study of blood T cell repertoires in COVID-19. Sequencing was carried out using peripheral blood. The receptor comes from a woman of 80 years or more with COVID-19, enrolled during active disease.

The CDR3 sequence: CASSLGQPLEKLFF. The CDR3 nucleotides read TGTGCCAGCTCACTAGGACAGCCCCTGGAAAAACTGTTTTTT. The rearrangement uses TRBV18 and TRBJ1-4, with a possible D match to TRBD1 (6 bases). This CDR3 is 14 amino acids long. V lost 4 bases, J lost 8 bases, and 14 bases lay in between. Germline CDR1 and CDR2: KGHSH and LQKENI.